This T cell receptor (beta chain) was identified during a study of OX40 agonist ivuxolimab in advanced cancers. Study-level information: Patients received ivuxolimab, an agonistic anti-OX40 (CD134) antibody. Every 2 weeks, patients got intravenous ivuxolimab at one of six dose levels (0.01-10 mg/kg).

From germline, CDR1 is SSHAT and CDR2 FNYEAQ (reference sequence). J was trimmed by 9 bases and V by 5 bases; bases with no gene match: 3. The CDR3 is 13 residues long. About this clone itself: The antigen remains unidentified.

Study-level findings and limits: Expanded clones were, on average, more numerous among CD8+ T cells than CD4+.

The repertoire was sequenced with immunoSEQ multiplex PCR; TCRdb's copy has only in-frame clones and lacks some. The table lists approximately 98,000 clones, approximately 80% of them singletons. This receptor was taken from an adult with an advanced solid tumor such as melanoma, head and neck, liver or kidney cancer. The sequenced sample was CD4+ or CD8+ T cells sorted from blood, obtained in a trial of the OX40 agonist ivuxolimab. The chain employs TRBV7-7 and TRBJ2-6, with 8 bases fitting TRBD1. The CDR3 region is CASSVGTGNVLTF. The CDR3 nucleotides read TGTGCCAGCAGCGTCGGGACAGGCAACGTCCTGACTTTC.